This T cell receptor (beta chain) was retrieved from a study of control samples from healthy donors and cancer patients (dated by TCRdb to 2018 to 2020). CDR1 and CDR2 were assigned from the germline V gene (reference sequence) as MNHNY and SVGAGI. From cysteine to phenylalanine, the CDR3 is 14 amino acids long. Just CDR3 DNA is preserved here, 42 bases in frame from base 1. V gives up 2 bases and J gives up 2 bases, and the segment between their germline ends measures 9 bases. This clone was observed once. Its binding antigen is unknown. The sample holds no much larger clone one base away, and base qualities are not on file. Libraries came from the immunoSEQ multiplex PCR assay. The source is immuneACCESS, and TCRdb retained only in-frame sequences with V and J called. Part of the clones is not carried over; for the studies checked, unresolved V genes explain less than half of this, and the remainder is unexplained. The sample contains about 220,000 clones, roughly 94% of them found a single time. 1.5% of the sample goes to the ten largest clones.

The receptor comes from a man between 45 and 60 years old in good health. Sequencing used blood. Recombination linked TRBV6-6 to TRBJ2-5, with an unclear D gene assignment. The CDR3 protein: CASSYAQVQETQYF. DNA sequence: TGTGCCAGCAGTTACGCCCAGGTGCAAGAGACCCAGTACTTC.